Listed here are 8 T cell receptor beta chains from one sample, sequenced in a study of blood T cell repertoires in COVID-19. This table comes from immunoSEQ multiplex PCR, and its TCRdb copy is limited to in-frame clones, with some not included. The table includes 150,000 to 200,000 clones, approximately 82% detected once. Material: peripheral blood. Every receptor here comes from a middle-aged woman with COVID-19, enrolled during active disease.

This sequence joins TRBV7-9 and TRBJ2-1; TRBD2 aligns across 11 bases. From germline, CDR1 is SEHNR and CDR2 FQNEAQ (reference sequence). V was clipped by 4 bases and J by 5 bases; unmatched bases: 1. The CDR3 totals 14 residues. The CDR3 bases are TGTGCCAGCAGCTCGGGACTAGCGGACAATGAGCAGTTCTTC. It specifies CASSSGLADNEQFF.

The chain combines TRBV6-5 with TRBJ1-1; D perhaps matches TRBD1 (6 bases). The V and J ends lost 7 bases and 4 bases respectively, with 19 bases between them. The germline V gene encodes CDR1 MNHEY and CDR2 SVGAGI. The CDR3 is made up of 15 amino acids. The CDR3 region is CASIVVPQGSTEAFF. The DNA of the CDR3 is TGTGCCAGCATAGTAGTACCCCAGGGGAGCACTGAAGCTTTCTTT.

As for this clone: One junction end does not reproduce the germline sequence, and a read error may be involved. V is TRBV6-5 and J is TRBJ1-1; maybe TRBD1 (6 bases). The CDR3 extends over 15 amino acids. From germline, CDR1 is MNHEY and CDR2 SVGAGI. CDR3: CASTYGGAWNTEAFF. The CDR3 DNA reads as TGTGCCAGCACTTACGGGGGGGCCTGGAACACTGAAGCTTTCTTT.

The J gene is TRBJ1-2, the V gene TRBV5-1; 10 positions match TRBD1. The CDR3 contains 15 residues. Germline V gene sequence: CDR1 SGHRS, CDR2 YFSETQ. V lost 0 bases to trimming and J lost 6 bases; unmatched junction nucleotides: 5. The CDR3 loop is CASSLGQGQGDGYTF. DNA for the CDR3: TGCGCCAGCAGCTTGGGGCAAGGACAGGGGGATGGCTACACCTTC.

This clone was picked up a small number of times. The chain combines TRBV2 with TRBJ2-7; TRBD2 might be the D (5 bases). V dropped 4 bases and J dropped 9 bases, with 7 bases sitting between them. Germline lookup yields CDR1 SNHLY and CDR2 FYNNEI. The CDR3 sequence is 10 residues long. CDR3 loop: CASSGETQYV. The CDR3 DNA reads as TGTGCCAGCAGTGGGGAGACGCAGTACGTC.

The V and J genes are TRBV28 and TRBJ2-7, with D unclear. V lost 5 bases, J lost 2 bases, and 16 bases lay in between. CDR1 is MDHEN, CDR2 SYDVKM, per germline. This CDR3 region has 15 residues. Here the CDR3 DNA reads TGTGCCAGCAGTATCCCGGTTGCCGCTACCTACGAGCAGTACTTC. The encoded protein is CASSIPVAATYEQYF.

The sample holds a few counts of this clone. The chain uses TRBV28 and TRBJ1-5, with D tentatively TRBD1 (5 bases). V was clipped by 10 bases and J by 6 bases, with 19 bases between them. Germline V gives CDR1 MDHEN, CDR2 SYDVKM. The CDR3 consists of 14 residues. The CDR3 DNA sequence: TGTGCCACCAGGACCGGGGGGGTCGGTCAGCCCCAGCATTTT. This translates into CATRTGGVGQPQHF.

This chain links TRBV9 with TRBJ1-2; 9 bases agree with TRBD1. The CDR3 has 14 amino acids. The germline gives CDR1 SGDLS, CDR2 YYNGEE. V dropped 4 bases and J dropped 7; count of bases not matched to a gene: 8. CDR3 nucleotide sequence: TGTGCCAGCAGCACGAGGACAGGGGAGACTGGCTACACCTTC. Translated, it gives CASSTRTGETGYTF.